This entry describes one T cell receptor beta chain. What it binds is not known. Other autoimmune diseases, uncontrolled infections, pregnancy or lactation ruled patients out of participation. Diagnostic conclusions were grounded in clinical symptoms, serum thyroxine, TRAb, thyroid ultrasound and orbital computed tomography. The data belong to a study of Graves' ophthalmopathy and Graves' hyperthyroidism. Study outcomes and limitations: Ophthalmopathy cases were distinguished from stable hyperthyroidism by a 13-signature model, reaching about 90% sensitivity and around 83% specificity. Blood also contained most of the expanded thyroid clonotypes above 0.001 frequency.

Germline-derived CDR1 and CDR2 are MNHEY and SMNVEV (reference sequence). The CDR3 has 14 amino acids. The trim removed 2 bases at V and 2 bases at J, leaving 2 bases unmatched. Amplification from RNA transcripts yielded the TCR beta CDR3 regions. The authors performed first-round RT-PCR with HTBI primers and then a second-round multiplex PCR. TCRdb re-called the multiplex PCR reads with MiXCR, one entry per CDR3 protein. The sample includes about 340,000 distinct CDR3 sequences, 15% to 20% seen only once; the top ten take 10% to 15%. Sample: peripheral blood. The TCR was taken from an adult man with Graves' ophthalmopathy. The V gene is TRBV27, the J gene TRBJ2-7; 8 positions match TRBD2. Written as DNA, the CDR3 is TGTGCCAGCAGTTTACGGGAGGGCGCCTACGAGCAGTACTTC. Amino acid sequence: CASSLREGAYEQYF.